Below are 7 T cell receptor beta chains sequenced from a single sample in a study of cytomegalovirus exposure and HLA in healthy donors. Both 60 Vbeta primers and 13 Jbeta primers went into the PCR. Profiled with immunoSEQ multiplex PCR; TCRdb holds only in-frame clones, not every one. The table lists about 140,000 clones, 80% of them singletons, with around 4.9% in the top ten. Sample: PBMCs. The receptors were gathered from a male donor in good health and CMV-seronegative.

This clone was seen only a few times. The V and J genes are TRBV7-3 and TRBJ2-1; a weak D match, TRBD2 (6 bases). This CDR3 region has 16 residues. The germline V and J ends were trimmed by 1 base and 8 bases, with 18 bases remaining between them. CDR1 is SGHTA and CDR2 is FQGTGA in the germline V gene. The CDR3 DNA sequence: TGTGCCAGCAGCTTAAAGGTGGGGACTCCCCTTGATGAGCAGTTCTTC. Residues: CASSLKVGTPLDEQFF.

The table lists this clone with a count of one. J is TRBJ1-6 and V is TRBV4-3, with no clear D. Germline V gene data show CDR1 as LGHNA and CDR2 as YSLEER. CDR3 length: 13 amino acids. The V gene lost 0 bases and the J gene lost 11 bases, with 8 bases spanning the gap. CDR3 protein: CASSQDPQTPLHF. DNA of the CDR3: TGCGCCAGCAGCCAAGATCCCCAGACACCCCTCCACTTT.

The chain couples TRBV29-1 to TRBJ2-1; tentatively, D is TRBD2 (6 bases). There are 15 residues in the CDR3. The germline V gene encodes CDR1 SQVTM and CDR2 ANQGSEA. The V end was cut by 7 bases, the J end by 9 bases, with 25 bases between. The CDR3, as DNA: TGCAGCGCAGTACACGAACTAGCATCTTCCAGTGAGCAGTTCTTC. This codes for CSAVHELASSSEQFF.

This chain connects TRBV7-9 to TRBJ2-1, with D uncertain. From germline, CDR1 is SEHNR and CDR2 FQNEAQ (reference sequence). The V gene lost 7 bases and the J gene lost 1 base, with 11 bases spanning the gap. CDR3 length: 14 amino acids. CDR3 sequence reads: CASNAHGSYNEQFF. Here the CDR3 DNA reads TGTGCCAGCAACGCCCACGGGTCCTACAATGAGCAGTTCTTC.

The V and J genes are TRBV6-6 and TRBJ2-3; no clear D gene. Germline loops: CDR1 MNHNY, CDR2 SVGAGI (reference sequence). This CDR3 spans 12 amino acids. The V gene lost 6 bases and the J gene lost 0 bases, with 4 bases spanning the gap. DNA of the CDR3: TGTGCCAGCAGAAGCAGCACAGATACGCAGTATTTT. This gives the protein CASRSSTDTQYF.

J is TRBJ1-5 and V is TRBV5-1; TRBD1 matches at 9 bases. The CDR3 loop spans 15 amino acids. The V gene end was trimmed by 4 bases and the J gene end by 5 bases; junction bases not matched to a gene: 7. Germline CDR1 and CDR2: SGHRS and YFSETQ. CDR3 nucleotide sequence: TGCGCCAGCAGCCTGGGGACAGGGACCGATCAGCCCCAGCATTTT. Translation: CASSLGTGTDQPQHF.

This clone has just one count. The V gene is TRBV4-2, the J gene TRBJ2-5; a possible D gene is TRBD2 (7 bases). Trimming removed 4 bases from V and 9 bases from J, with 9 bases in between. Germline-derived CDR1 and CDR2 are LGHNA and YNFKEQ. The CDR3 sequence is 11 residues long. The CDR3 DNA sequence: TGTGCCAGCAGCCGGGAGGGGGCCCAGTACTTC. It specifies CASSREGAQYF.